Shown below are 27 T cell receptor beta chains from a single sample sequenced in a study of blood T cell repertoires in COVID-19 (dated by TCRdb to the early 2020s). Receptor amplification or capture employed the immunoSEQ multiplex PCR assay. This immuneACCESS table, as held by TCRdb, lists in-frame sequences with V and J called but not all clones. Of the missing ones, under half trace to an unresolved V gene in checked studies; the others have no known cause. In all, the sample holds some 320,000 clones, and around 87% of those were seen once. In total, the top ten clones hold about 8% of the sample. Sequencing was performed on peripheral blood. Receptors originate from a woman between 50 and 59 years old who had recovered from COVID-19.

This chain connects TRBV28 to TRBJ2-1; 7 positions agree with TRBD2. The length of the CDR3 is 16 residues. Germline values: CDR1 MDHEN, CDR2 SYDVKM. The V gene end was trimmed by 6 bases and the J gene end by 5 bases; junction bases not matched to a gene: 13. The CDR3 protein is CASSSIGGSTHNEQFF. The CDR3, as DNA: TGTGCCAGCAGCTCTATCGGGGGGAGTACCCACAATGAGCAGTTCTTC.

This clone was detected only once. The chain uses TRBV19 and TRBJ2-5; a possible D gene is TRBD2 (6 bases). CDR1 is LNHDA, CDR2 SQIVND, per germline (reference sequence). V dropped 0 bases and J dropped 5 bases, with 16 bases sitting between them. The CDR3 runs 16 residues. Here the CDR3 DNA reads TGTGCCAGTAGTATAGATCCTCCAGCGGGTTTGGAGACCCAGTACTTC. This codes for CASSIDPPAGLETQYF. Using reference TRBV19 and TRBJ2-5 for the parts outside the CDR3, the full variable domain is DGGITQSPKYLFRKEGQNVTLSCEQNLNHDAMYWYRQDPGQGLRLIYYSQIVNDFQKGDIAEGYSVSREKKESFPLTVTSAQKNPTAFYLCASSIDPPAGLETQYFGPGTRLLVL.

The V gene is TRBV5-1, the J gene TRBJ2-1; no firm D call. Germline V gene data show CDR1 as SGHRS and CDR2 as YFSETQ. Trimming shortened V by 5 bases and J by 0 bases, and 12 bases separated the two germline ends. CDR3 size: 15 residues. CDR3: CASSLALGSYNEQFF. The CDR3 coding sequence is TGCGCCAGCAGTCTGGCCCTAGGCTCCTACAATGAGCAGTTCTTC.

This clone has a single count. The V call is TRBV28, the J call TRBJ1-6; unclear D gene. V shed 4 bases and J shed 3 bases, with 4 bases lying between them. CDR3 length: 13 residues. The germline CDR1 and CDR2 sequences are MDHEN and SYDVKM. CDR3 sequence reads: CASSSNYNSPLHF. CDR3 coding DNA: TGTGCCAGCAGTTCTAACTATAATTCACCCCTCCACTTT.

CDR3 region: CASSEGRYVPTDTQYF. The DNA of the CDR3 is TGTGCCAGCAGTGAAGGGCGGTACGTCCCCACAGATACGCAGTATTTT. The rearrangement links TRBV6-1 to TRBJ2-3; no clear D. Germline values: CDR1 MNHNS, CDR2 SASEGT. Deletions cut 1 base from V and 2 bases from J, with 13 bases between. The CDR3 has 16 amino acids.

A remark on this clone: The junction departs from the called germline gene at one end, perhaps through a read error. The chain is built from TRBV30 and TRBJ1-6; no clear D. CDR1 GTSNPN and CDR2 SVGIG come from the germline V gene (reference sequence). The CDR3 runs 12 residues. In DNA form, the CDR3 reads TGTGCCTGGAACTCCAATAATTCACCCCTCCACTTT. Translated: CAWNSNNSPLHF.

V is TRBV7-9 and J is TRBJ2-7; 7 nucleotides line up with TRBD2. V shed 5 bases and J 3 bases; nucleotides not matched to a gene: 7. Germline assignment: CDR1 SEHNR and CDR2 FQNEAQ (reference sequence). The CDR3 runs to 14 residues. The CDR3 is CASSGWRESYEQYF. DNA for the CDR3: TGTGCCAGCAGCGGCTGGCGGGAGAGCTACGAGCAGTACTTC.

The chain recombines TRBV7-6 with TRBJ2-1, with D maybe TRBD1 (6 bases). The CDR3 contains 15 residues. Germline V CDR1 and CDR2: SGHVS, FNYEAQ. V lost 0 bases, J lost 0 bases, and 6 bases lay in between. The CDR3 is CASSLAGASYNEQFF. CDR3 sequence (DNA): TGTGCCAGCAGCTTAGCGGGGGCCTCCTACAATGAGCAGTTCTTC. The whole variable domain, filled in from reference TRBV7-6 and TRBJ2-1, reads GAGVSQSPRYKVTKRGQDVALRCDPISGHVSLYWYRQALGQGPEFLTYFNYEAQQDKSGLPNDRFSAERPEGSISTLTIQRTEQRDSAMYRCASSLAGASYNEQFFGPGTRLTVL.

This chain links TRBV10-2 with TRBJ2-3; TRBD2 agrees at 13 bases. The CDR3 consists of 14 residues. Germline V gene sequence: CDR1 WSHSY, CDR2 SAAADI. V was clipped by 10 bases and J by 5 bases; unmatched bases: 6. In DNA form, the CDR3 reads TGCGCCACCCGACTAGCGGGGGGTGAAGATACGCAGTATTTT. As protein: CATRLAGGEDTQYF.

This clone was detected once. V usage is TRBV6-5 and J usage is TRBJ2-5, with TRBD1 matching over 8 bases. This CDR3 spans 13 amino acids. V lost 4 bases, J lost 5 bases, and 3 bases stayed unmatched. Germline values: CDR1 MNHEY, CDR2 SVGAGI. In nucleotides, the CDR3 is TGTGCCAGCAGTTTGGACAGGGTTGAGACCCAGTACTTC. Translation: CASSLDRVETQYF.

The J gene is TRBJ2-4, the V gene TRBV29-1, with D possibly TRBD1 on 6 matching bases. The CDR3 is made up of 14 amino acids. CDR1 SQVTM and CDR2 ANQGSEA come from the germline V gene. V was cut by 3 bases and J by 9 bases, with 18 bases left in between. The CDR3 spells CSVEGAAGSPIQYF. The CDR3 DNA is TGCAGCGTTGAGGGGGCCGCGGGTAGCCCCATTCAGTACTTC.

This clone appeared once. This rearrangement joins TRBV4-1 to TRBJ2-7; D is undetermined. Trimming shortened V by 1 base and J by 0 bases, and 10 bases separated the two germline ends. The CDR3 loop spans 15 amino acids. Germline loops: CDR1 MGHRA, CDR2 YSYEKL. CDR3 protein: CASSQGFLSSYEQYF. The CDR3 nucleotides read TGCGCCAGCAGCCAAGGGTTCTTGAGCTCCTACGAGCAGTACTTC.

The rearrangement uses TRBV7-3 and TRBJ2-1; TRBD2 matches 11 bases. CDR1 is SGHTA, CDR2 FQGTGA, per germline. The length of the CDR3 is 15 residues. V lost 6 bases to trimming and J lost 8 bases; unmatched junction nucleotides: 9. The CDR3 DNA sequence: TGTGCCAGCAGTACGACTAGCGGGATCGGATATGAGCAGTTCTTC. Its protein is CASSTTSGIGYEQFF.

V gene TRBV5-1 combines with J gene TRBJ2-1, with TRBD2 matching 7 bases. CDR1 and CDR2 (germline): SGHRS, YFSETQ. This CDR3 is built from 15 residues. V lost 1 base to trimming and J lost 6 bases; unmatched junction nucleotides: 7. CDR3 sequence reads: CASSLKSSGINEQFF. The CDR3 DNA reads as TGCGCCAGCAGCTTGAAATCCAGCGGGATCAATGAGCAGTTCTTC.

V and J are TRBV6-5 and TRBJ2-5, with 9 bases fitting TRBD1. Germline V lookup: CDR1 MNHEY, CDR2 SVGAGI. With V trimmed by 5 bases and J by 5 bases, 9 bases remained unmatched. The CDR3 contains 15 residues. The CDR3 here is CASSPSDRGWETQYF. The DNA of the CDR3 is TGTGCCAGCAGTCCCTCTGACAGGGGGTGGGAGACCCAGTACTTC.

The CDR3 region has the DNA TGTGCCAGCAGTGTTAGCGGGGGGGCTTACGAGCAGTACTTC. Translation: CASSVSGGAYEQYF. This chain links TRBV2 with TRBJ2-7; 11 bases align to TRBD2. J was trimmed by 4 bases and V by 4 bases; bases with no gene match: 3. The CDR3 spans 14 residues. The germline gives CDR1 SNHLY, CDR2 FYNNEI.

The chain links TRBV9 to TRBJ1-4; 9 nucleotides agree with TRBD1. Germline V CDR1 and CDR2: SGDLS, YYNGEE. This CDR3 comprises 15 residues. Trimming removed 4 bases from V and 7 bases from J; junction bases left unmatched: 8. The CDR3 sequence: CASSLVTGGVEKLFF. DNA for the CDR3: TGTGCCAGCAGCCTAGTAACAGGGGGCGTTGAAAAACTGTTTTTT.

This chain links TRBV21-1 with TRBJ2-1; the DNA was not compared with TRBD2, the D call given in the table. TRBV21-1 is deemed a pseudogene. The CDR3 totals 18 residues. The CDR3 DNA follows: TGTGCCAGCAAGGATTCGGTCAGGGAGGTTTGTACCTACAATGAGCAGTTCTTC. Its translation is CASKDSVREVCTYNEQFF.

This clone was found once. CDR3 sequence: CASSLVIGQNEKLFF. The CDR3 DNA reads TGTGCCAGCAGCTTAGTCATAGGACAGAATGAAAAACTGTTTTTT. The rearrangement joins TRBV7-2 to TRBJ1-4; weak D call: TRBD1 (6 bases). CDR1 and CDR2 (germline): SGHTA, FQGNSA. The CDR3 loop spans 15 amino acids. V was clipped by 1 base and J by 5 bases, with 11 bases between them. Full variable domain (remainder filled in from reference TRBV7-2 and TRBJ1-4): GAGVSQSPSNKVTEKGKDVELRCDPISGHTALYWYRQSLGQGLEFLIYFQGNSAPDKSGLPSDRFSAERTGGSVSTLTIQRTQQEDSAVYLCASSLVIGQNEKLFFGSGTQLSVL.

The rearrangement uses TRBV7-6 and TRBJ2-2; D perhaps matches TRBD2 (7 bases). Trimming stripped 5 bases from V and 2 bases from J, with 15 bases between. The germline V gene encodes CDR1 SGHVS and CDR2 FNYEAQ. This CDR3 is 16 amino acids long. The CDR3 region is CASSPVGGANTGELFF. The CDR3 DNA sequence: TGTGCCAGCAGCCCCGTTGGGGGGGCAAACACCGGGGAGCTGTTTTTT.

This clone has only one observation. The chain couples TRBV6-2 or TRBV6-3 to TRBJ2-5; D possibly corresponds to TRBD2 (6 bases). Germline V lookup: CDR1 MNHEY, CDR2 SVGEGT. This CDR3 has 13 residues. V lost 6 bases, J lost 5 bases, and 13 bases lay in between. This CDR3 is CASSQPGLETQYF. The CDR3 coding sequence is TGTGCCAGCAGCCAACCGGGACTGGAGACCCAGTACTTC.

The genes are TRBV6-2 or TRBV6-3 and TRBJ1-1; D might be TRBD1 (5 bases). The V end lost 4 bases, the J end lost 1 base, and 22 bases lay between the germline ends. In germline, CDR1 is MNHEY, CDR2 SVGEGT. The CDR3 runs to 18 residues. DNA of the CDR3: TGTGCCAGCAGTTTCGAAGGTTGGTACGGACACCAGAACACTGAAGCTTTCTTT. Amino acid sequence: CASSFEGWYGHQNTEAFF.

J is TRBJ2-2 and V is TRBV6-5; 8 bases agree with TRBD1. Germline CDR1 reads MNHEY; CDR2 reads SVGAGI. The CDR3 sequence is 13 residues long. V lost 10 bases to trimming and J lost 6 bases; unmatched junction nucleotides: 7. The DNA for the CDR3 is TGTGCCACCGTACAGGGGGTACCCGGGGAGCTGTTTTTT. Protein: CATVQGVPGELFF.

J is TRBJ2-7 and V is TRBV11-2, with a tentative D call TRBD1 (5 bases). This CDR3 has 13 amino acids. The germline gives CDR1 SGHAT, CDR2 FQNNGV. Trimming stripped 5 bases from V and 7 bases from J, with 15 bases between. CDR3 sequence: CASSTDSAWEQYF. As DNA, the CDR3 is TGTGCCAGCAGCACCGACAGTGCGTGGGAGCAGTACTTC.

This chain uses TRBV28 with TRBJ2-7, with TRBD1 matching over 9 bases. The CDR3 sequence is 15 residues long. CDR1 and CDR2 (germline): MDHEN, SYDVKM. V shed 10 bases and J 5 bases; nucleotides not matched to a gene: 15. The CDR3 bases are TGTGCCACCTCGAACGGGGGACAGGGTACCCACGAGCAGTACTTC. Amino acid sequence: CATSNGGQGTHEQYF.

The CDR3 is CASSRTGTHQPQHF. CDR3 DNA sequence: TGTGCCAGCAGCCGGACAGGGACCCATCAGCCCCAGCATTTT. The chain employs TRBV9 and TRBJ1-5, with TRBD1 identical over 8 bases. This CDR3 is 14 amino acids long. Looked up from germline, CDR1 is SGDLS and CDR2 is YYNGEE. Germline trimming cut 4 bases from V and 5 bases from J; bases unmatched to any gene: 5.

The V and J genes are TRBV29-1 and TRBJ2-1; D is undetermined. CDR1 and CDR2 from the germline V gene are SQVTM and ANQGSEA. Trimming removed 6 bases at V and 2 bases at J, with 8 bases between. CDR3 size: 12 residues. CDR3: CSVTQTYNEQFF. The CDR3, as DNA: TGCAGCGTCACACAAACCTACAATGAGCAGTTCTTC.